The 17 T cell receptor beta chains below were found in one sample sequenced in a study of breast tumors, draining lymph nodes, adjacent tissues. The lymph nodes were axillary draining lymph nodes from breast cancer patients. TCRdb re-called the multiplex PCR reads with MiXCR, one entry per CDR3 protein. Here the sample spans about 140,000 distinct CDR3 sequences, 30% to 35% being singletons. The sequenced material came from axillary lymph node tissue. Source of these receptors: a female donor with breast cancer. Some clones in this sample may be carry-over from other donors' samples.

With respect to this clonotype: An end of the junction does not agree with germline; a read error may underlie this. The rearrangement joins TRBV24-1 to TRBJ2-3; 8 bases are shared with TRBD1. CDR3 length: 17 residues. The germline V gene encodes CDR1 KGHDR and CDR2 SFDVKD. In DNA, the CDR3 is TGCGCCACCAGTGATTGGGGTCAGGGGATGGGGACAGGTACGCAGTATTTT. Protein sequence: CATSDWGQGMGTGTQYF.

The V gene is TRBV20-1, the J gene TRBJ2-3; D possibly corresponds to TRBD2 (5 bases). Germline V CDR1 and CDR2: DFQATT, SNEGSKA (reference sequence). The germline V and J ends were trimmed by 1 base and 1 base, with 12 bases remaining between them. The CDR3 extends over 15 amino acids. CDR3 nucleotide sequence: TGCAGTGCTAGAGGTGGACTTTTGGGCACAGATACGCAGTATTTT. Amino acids: CSARGGLLGTDTQYF.

This clonotype came up many times. The rearrangement uses TRBV4-3 and TRBJ1-5, with a weak D call TRBD1 (6 bases). V lost 1 base, J lost 5 bases, and 12 bases lay in between. The CDR3 covers 15 residues. From germline, CDR1 is LGHNA and CDR2 YSLEER. The CDR3 loop reads CASSQGGAGDQPQHF. The CDR3 DNA follows: TGCGCCAGCAGCCAAGGGGGTGCAGGGGATCAGCCCCAGCATTTT.

This clonotype was seen ten or more times. The rearrangement joins TRBV12-3 or TRBV12-4 to TRBJ2-3; possible D gene TRBD2, 5 bases. The ends were cut back, 7 bases at V and 1 base at J, with 12 bases in the middle. The CDR3 has 14 residues. Here the CDR3 reads CASTSRAGTDTQYF. The CDR3 DNA reads as TGTGCCAGCACCTCTAGAGCGGGCACAGATACGCAGTATTTT.

In this sample, this clonotype turned up many times. The V and J genes are TRBV11-2 and TRBJ2-5, with D possibly TRBD2 on 5 matching bases. Germline loops: CDR1 SGHAT, CDR2 FQNNGV. V gave up 1 base and J gave up 1 base, with 16 bases separating them. This CDR3 spans 17 amino acids. The CDR3 coding sequence is TGTGCCAGCAGCTTAGTCTCGGGGATCCGTCTCCAAGAGACCCAGTACTTC. Protein sequence: CASSLVSGIRLQETQYF.

This clonotype was picked up one time. CDR3 sequence: CASSLDVGGRYEQYF. The CDR3 DNA follows: TGTGCCAGCAGCCTGGATGTCGGGGGACGCTACGAGCAGTACTTC. V usage is TRBV6-5 and J usage is TRBJ2-7; D may be TRBD2 (6 bases). V shed 6 bases and J shed 3 bases, with 18 bases lying between them. This CDR3 region has 15 residues. Germline-derived CDR1 and CDR2 are MNHEY and SVGAGI.

This clonotype was counted a few times. This clone may be a read error of a much larger clone one base away. DNA of the CDR3: TGTGCCAGCAGTCACGGGGTTGATCTAGCCAAAAACATTCAGTACTTC. Its translation: CASSHGVDLAKNIQYF. This chain joins TRBV6-5 and TRBJ2-4; D perhaps matches TRBD2 (5 bases). Germline lookup yields CDR1 MNHEY and CDR2 SVGAGI. Trimming left V 5 bases short and J 0 bases short, with 14 bases between. This CDR3 is 16 amino acids long.

In its sample, this clonotype was seen many times. The V and J genes are TRBV6-1 and TRBJ1-5; tentative D call: TRBD1 (6 bases). Germline V gives CDR1 MNHNS, CDR2 SASEGT. The V and J ends lost 8 bases and 3 bases respectively, with 20 bases between them. This CDR3 has 16 residues. This CDR3 reads CASLDRLGTFNQPQHF. The CDR3 DNA reads TGTGCCAGCCTAGACAGGTTGGGCACCTTCAATCAGCCCCAGCATTTT.

This rearrangement joins TRBV29-1 to TRBJ1-4; D remains unclear. Germline V gene sequence: CDR1 SQVTM, CDR2 ANQGSEA. V lost 6 bases to trimming and J lost 6 bases, with 11 bases between them. This CDR3 contains 12 residues. This CDR3 reads CSVGEGDEKLFF. The CDR3 nucleotides read TGCAGCGTCGGGGAGGGCGATGAAAAACTGTTTTTT. Together with reference TRBV29-1 and TRBJ1-4, the CDR3 gives the full variable domain: SAVISQKPSRDICQRGTSLTIQCQVDSQVTMMFWYRQQPGQSLTLIATANQGSEATYESGFVIDKFPISRPNLTFSTLTVSNMSPEDSSIYLCSVGEGDEKLFFGSGTQLSVL.

This clonotype was picked up one time. One base away lies a much larger clone, so this may be a sequencing read error. This likely comes from a read error, as the CDR3 has no conserved phenylalanine or tryptophan at its end. This chain links TRBV28 with TRBJ2-7; 7 nucleotides agree with TRBD1. CDR1 MDHEN and CDR2 SYDVKM come from the germline V gene. Trimming at V came to 4 bases and at J to 1 base, leaving 10 bases not matched to a gene. CDR3 length equals 16 residues. The CDR3 region has the DNA TGTGCCAGCAGTTCGTTCGCTTGGGGACAGTCCTACGAGCAGTACTCC. It encodes CASSSFAWGQSYEQYS.

This clonotype was seen at least ten times. The rearrangement joins TRBV29-1 to TRBJ1-3; D is ambiguous. CDR1 SQVTM and CDR2 ANQGSEA come from the germline V gene. CDR3 length equals 10 residues. V was trimmed by 5 bases and J by 10 bases, leaving 9 bases between them. CDR3 sequence (DNA): TGCAGCGTTTCCGATCGTACCATATATTTT. Protein product: CSVSDRTIYF.

In its sample, this clonotype was seen many times. The V call is TRBV12-3 or TRBV12-4, the J call TRBJ2-7; D tentatively fits TRBD1 or TRBD2 (6 bases each). This CDR3 has 14 amino acids. Trimming stripped 3 bases from V and 2 bases from J, with 11 bases between. The CDR3 loop reads CASSFGGLTYEQYF. CDR3 in DNA: TGTGCCAGCAGTTTTGGGGGGCTGACCTACGAGCAGTACTTC.

The sample holds many counts of this clonotype. The chain is built from TRBV4-1 and TRBJ2-2; 15 bases are a match to TRBD2. V trimming: 3 bases; J trimming: 4 bases; junction bases outside the gene matches: 6. CDR1 is MGHRA, CDR2 YSYEKL, per germline. The CDR3 runs to 18 residues. In nucleotides, the CDR3 is TGCGCCAGCAGCCAGAGGACTAGCGGGGGGGCAAGCACCGGGGAGCTGTTTTTT. Its protein is CASSQRTSGGASTGELFF.

This clonotype came up many times. This chain links TRBV6-5 with TRBJ2-7, with TRBD1 matching over 9 bases. The V gene end was trimmed by 8 bases and the J gene end by 5 bases; junction bases not matched to a gene: 7. The CDR3 has 13 residues. Germline CDR1 and CDR2: MNHEY and SVGAGI. The CDR3 DNA reads TGTGCCAGCTACGGGACAGGGCACGACGAGCAGTACTTC. Residues: CASYGTGHDEQYF.

This clonotype was picked up many times. The chain has TRBV5-1 and TRBJ2-2, with D uncertain. The CDR3 loop spans 11 amino acids. CDR1 SGHRS and CDR2 YFSETQ come from the germline V gene. Trimming cost V 7 bases and J 4 bases, with 5 bases left between them. Here the CDR3 reads CASGSTGELFF. CDR3 in DNA: TGCGCCAGCGGCAGCACCGGGGAGCTGTTTTTT.

This clonotype was counted many times. V usage is TRBV12-3 or TRBV12-4 and J usage is TRBJ1-4; 9 nucleotides line up with TRBD1. The V gene end was trimmed by 5 bases and the J gene end by 11 bases; junction bases not matched to a gene: 9. CDR3 size: 14 residues. CDR3: CASSLGQGWEKLFF. For the CDR3, the DNA is TGTGCCAGCAGTCTCGGACAGGGGTGGGAGAAACTGTTTTTT.

This rearrangement joins TRBV2 to TRBJ2-7, with a possible D match to TRBD1 (5 bases). CDR3 size: 11 residues. CDR1 and CDR2 from the germline V gene are SNHLY and FYNNEI. Trimming took 6 bases from V and 6 from J, leaving 9 bases between them. The CDR3 is CASSQDSEQYF. In DNA form, the CDR3 reads TGTGCCAGCAGCCAAGACAGCGAGCAGTACTTC. The variable domain in full, with the rest retrieved from reference TRBV2 and TRBJ2-7, is EPEVTQTPSHQVTQMGQEVILRCVPISNHLYFYWYRQILGQKVEFLVSFYNNEISEKSEIFDDQFSVERPDGSNFTLKIRSTKLEDSAMYFCASSQDSEQYFGPGTRLTVT.